This is a list of T cell receptor beta chains from one sample in a study of vaccination and CD4 T cells after COVID-19. Their specific antigens are unknown. TCRdb passed the PCR reads through MiXCR, listing each CDR3 protein once. This sample has tens of thousands of distinct CDR3 sequences, with less than 35% found just once. Specimen: CD4+ T cells from blood, cultured in vitro, collected about 7 months after SARS-CoV-2 vaccination. These receptors were obtained from a human donor who had recovered from COVID-19. The CDR3 runs from the conserved cysteine through the conserved F or W. The order of the fields is V gene, clone size, J gene, D gene, CDR3 DNA, CDR3 protein. The D gene is left open where the match is weak. A row's size may be missing; if present it is once, few, many or a size class.

TRBV6-5	.	TRBJ2-2	.	TGTGCCAGCTGGACACAGAACACCGGGGAGCTGTTTTTT	CASWTQNTGELFF
TRBV20-1	few	TRBJ2-2	.	TGCAAGGCCAGCGGGTTCACCGGGGAGCTGTTTTTT	CKASGFTGELFF
TRBV18	once	TRBJ1-1	.	TGTGCCAGCTCACCAATTGGTTTTAACACTGAAGCTTTCTTT	CASSPIGFNTEAFF
TRBV18	.	TRBJ1-5	.	TGTGCCAGCTCACTGACAGATAGCAATCAGCCCCAGCATTTT	CASSLTDSNQPQHF
TRBV6-2/TRBV6-3	few	TRBJ2-7	TRBD1	TGTGCCAGCAGTCGGTACCAGGGGGCTCAAGAGCAGTACTTC	CASSRYQGAQEQYF
TRBV20-1	few	TRBJ2-5	TRBD1	TGCAGTGCTAGAGATCTTGACAGGGGTTTGGAGACCCAGTACTTC	CSARDLDRGLETQYF
TRBV30	.	TRBJ1-1	.	TGTGCCTGGAGGGCCGGGACCCTAGGAGCTTTCTTT	CAWRAGTLGAFF
TRBV28	.	TRBJ2-5	.	TGTGCCAGCAGTTTTTCACAGGGGGGGCTGGTTGGCGGAGAGACCCAGTACTTC	CASSFSQGGLVGGETQYF
TRBV7-2	.	TRBJ2-1	TRBD1	TGTGCCAGCAGCTTGGACAGGGTAACTGAGCAGTTCTTC	CASSLDRVTEQFF
TRBV20-1	few	TRBJ1-1	TRBD1	TGCAGTGCTAGACAAAATGCCGGGACAGGGTTCGTGAACACTGAAGCTTTCTTT	CSARQNAGTGFVNTEAFF
TRBV5-4	once	TRBJ2-2	.	TGTGCCAGCAGCTTGGACGGGAGAGGCACCGGGGAGCTGTTTTTT	CASSLDGRGTGELFF
TRBV28	.	TRBJ1-2	.	TGTGCCAGCAGTCGCGGGGGGGCTAACTATGGCTACACCTTC	CASSRGGANYGYTF
TRBV5-1	.	TRBJ2-3	TRBD1	TGCGCCAGCAGCCCCGGACAGGGTGGGGATACGCAGTATTTT	CASSPGQGGDTQYF
TRBV20-1	.	TRBJ1-4	.	TGCAGCGCGCCAAAGAGCACTAATGAAAAACTGTTTTTT	CSAPKSTNEKLFF
TRBV6-5	few	TRBJ2-3	.	TGTGCCAGCAGTTACCGGGGAGATACGCAGTATTTT	CASSYRGDTQYF
TRBV6-1	.	TRBJ1-2	.	TGTGCCAGCAGGCTATCGTGGAGGCACGACTATGGCTACACCTTC	CASRLSWRHDYGYTF
TRBV6-1	few	TRBJ2-7	.	TGTGCCAGCAGTAAACGTGCAGGGGACTACGAGCAGTACTTC	CASSKRAGDYEQYF
TRBV20-1	.	TRBJ1-2	.	TGCAGTGAGCCGGGGGACTATGGCTACACCTTC	CSEPGDYGYTF
TRBV20-1	.	TRBJ1-5	.	TGCAGTGCTAGGGCCCTGGGGGGCAATCAGCCCCAGCATTTT	CSARALGGNQPQHF
TRBV10-3	.	TRBJ2-3	TRBD2	TGTGCCACTACGCCGGGACTAGCGAGCACAGATACGCAGTATTTT	CATTPGLASTDTQYF
TRBV28	few	TRBJ1-5	.	TGTGCCACCACCCCATGGAGGGGGCCCCAGCATTTT	CATTPWRGPQHF
TRBV28	.	TRBJ2-1	.	TGTGCCAGCAGTCCTCTAGGGGGGGGGATTGAGCAGTTCTTC	CASSPLGGGIEQFF
TRBV27	.	TRBJ1-6	.	TGTGCCAGCAGTTTCAGGAATCGGGGTAATTCACCCCTCCACTTT	CASSFRNRGNSPLHF
TRBV24-1	few	TRBJ2-3	.	TGTGCCACCCGGCAAGCCCCTTCAGATACGCAGTATTTT	CATRQAPSDTQYF
TRBV20-1	.	TRBJ1-5	.	TGCAGTGCTAGAGATGGGATTAGCAATCAGCCCCAGCATTTT	CSARDGISNQPQHF
TRBV7-2	.	TRBJ2-5	TRBD1	TGTGCCAGCAGCGCGCGACAGGGGTTGGGGTTAGAGACCCAGTACTTC	CASSARQGLGLETQYF
TRBV28	.	TRBJ2-3	.	TGTGCCAGCAGTGCCCCGATATCCGGTACGCAGTATTTT	CASSAPISGTQYF
TRBV20-1	.	TRBJ2-7	TRBD1	TGCAGTGCTAGGTTCCTAACAGGGGGGAGCTACGAGCAGTACTTC	CSARFLTGGSYEQYF
TRBV28	.	TRBJ1-1	.	TGTGCCAGTACCACTCATGTCTCGGAGCAAGCTTTCTTT	CASTTHVSEQAFF
TRBV7-3	.	TRBJ2-3	TRBD2	TGTGCCAGCAGCTTAAATACGGGAGGGCCGCCGGATACGCAGTATTTT	CASSLNTGGPPDTQYF
TRBV21-1	.	TRBJ2-5	.	TGTGCCAGCAGCAAAACGCTAGCGGGAGTAGGAGAGACCCAGTACTTC	CASSKTLAGVGETQYF
TRBV19	.	TRBJ2-3	.	TGTGCCAGTAGCAGAGGCGCTAGCACAGATACGCAGTATTTT	CASSRGASTDTQYF
TRBV6-2/TRBV6-3	.	TRBJ1-6	.	TGTGCCAGCAGTTACACAGGGATGAATTCACCCCTCCACTTT	CASSYTGMNSPLHF
TRBV7-9	.	TRBJ2-7	TRBD1	TGTGCCAGCAGCCTGGGGACAGGCAACTACGAGCAGTACTTC	CASSLGTGNYEQYF
TRBV7-2	.	TRBJ2-1	.	TGTGCCAACAGCTTTACTGGGAGCCTCTGGAATGAGCAGTTCTTC	CANSFTGSLWNEQFF
TRBV6-1	.	TRBJ1-3	TRBD1	TGTGCCAGCAGTAGACAGGGCATTGGGAACACCATATATTTT	CASSRQGIGNTIYF
TRBV6-4	.	TRBJ1-2	.	TGTGCCAGCAGCACCGGACACGGAATGGGCTATGGCTACACCTTC	CASSTGHGMGYGYTF
TRBV2	.	TRBJ1-5	TRBD1	TGTGCCAGCAGCCTGAGGGGACAGGCCAATCAGCCCCAGCATTTT	CASSLRGQANQPQHF
TRBV20-1	.	TRBJ1-6	.	TGCAGTGCTAGAGATCGGGGCTCCTATAATTCACCCCTCCACTTT	CSARDRGSYNSPLHF
TRBV6-2/TRBV6-3	.	TRBJ2-4	.	TGTGCCAGCAGTTCCGGGACGGGAGCTAGGAACATTCAGTACTTC	CASSSGTGARNIQYF
TRBV4-2	.	TRBJ2-5	.	TGTGCCAGCAGCCAATCGGTCAAAGAGACCCAGTACTTC	CASSQSVKETQYF
TRBV7-6	few	TRBJ2-5	TRBD1	TGTGCCAGCAGCTTAGCCGCAGTTGGCCAGGCCCTCAGGGGGGAGACCCAGTACTTC	CASSLAAVGQALRGETQYF
TRBV4-2	.	TRBJ2-7	TRBD2	TGTGCCAGCAGCCAATCCGGGCTAGCGGGGGACTACGAGCAGTACTTC	CASSQSGLAGDYEQYF
TRBV7-9	.	TRBJ2-3	TRBD1	TGTGCCAGCAGCGATACAGGGGCAGATACGCAGTATTTT	CASSDTGADTQYF
TRBV20-1	.	TRBJ2-1	TRBD2	TGCAGTGCTAGAGACCGAGGGGGGTCGCGGGAGGTCCACTCCTACAATGAGCAGTTCTTC	CSARDRGGSREVHSYNEQFF
TRBV2	.	TRBJ1-5	TRBD1	TGTGCCAGCAGAAGGCAGGGGGGCTATAGCAATCAGCCCCAGCATTTT	CASRRQGGYSNQPQHF
TRBV6-1	.	TRBJ2-7	TRBD2	TGTGCCCATAGCGGCCCCGCGGGAGAAGGGGTGCAGTACTTC	CAHSGPAGEGVQYF
TRBV29-1	.	TRBJ2-2	.	TGCAGCGTTGAAGGGCAGGCCGGGGAGCTGTTTTTT	CSVEGQAGELFF
TRBV19	.	TRBJ1-5	TRBD1	TGTGCCAGTAGCCGGGACAGGTTGCAGCCCCAGCATTTT	CASSRDRLQPQHF
TRBV20-1	few	TRBJ1-2	TRBD1	TGCAGTGCTAGAAGCCCGACAGGGGTCTATGGCTACACCTTC	CSARSPTGVYGYTF
TRBV2	.	TRBJ1-2	.	TGTGCCACCGGGACTGGGAACTATGGCTACACCTTC	CATGTGNYGYTF
TRBV5-1	.	TRBJ2-1	.	TGCGCCAGCAGCCTCGGGACTTCTACCAATGAGCAGTTCTTC	CASSLGTSTNEQFF
TRBV20-1	.	TRBJ2-7	TRBD2	TGCAGTGCCCGAAGCGGGAGCTCCTACGAGCAGTACTTC	CSARSGSSYEQYF
TRBV20-1	.	TRBJ1-2	.	TGCAGTGCTACAACCCCCCGGTGGACAGACTATGGCTACACCTTC	CSATTPRWTDYGYTF
TRBV20-1	.	TRBJ1-1	.	TGCAGTGCTCAAACGGGAGACGAAGCTTTCTTT	CSAQTGDEAFF